These 6 T cell receptor beta chains were sequenced from one sample in a study of T cells in Graves' hyperthyroidism and ophthalmopathy. Amplification of TCR beta CDR3 regions used RNA as the template. Primed by the HTBI set, a first-round RT-PCR was run on the TCR CDR3. TCRdb used MiXCR to reprocess the multiplex PCR reads, holding one entry per CDR3 protein. Of 150,000 to 200,000 distinct CDR3 sequences listed, approximately 9% were seen once; the top ten hold roughly a fifth. Sequenced material: blood. These receptors originate from a woman under 30 with Graves' hyperthyroidism that later progressed to Graves' ophthalmopathy.

The sample holds a few counts of this clonotype. The genes are TRBV4-2 and TRBJ1-1; 9 bases are shared with TRBD1. Losses at the gene ends were 0 bases for V and 0 bases for J; bases not matched to a gene: 8. Germline-derived CDR1 and CDR2 are LGHNA and YNFKEQ. The length of the CDR3 is 18 residues. CDR3 sequence reads: CASSQETTGTGMNTEAFF. For the CDR3, the DNA is TGTGCCAGCAGCCAAGAAACGACCGGGACAGGGATGAACACTGAAGCTTTCTTT.

This clonotype came up many times. J is TRBJ1-5 and V is TRBV10-3, with D unresolved. There are 11 residues in the CDR3. Germline lookup yields CDR1 ENHRY and CDR2 SYGVKD. The V end was cut by 7 bases, the J end by 6 bases, with 7 bases between. The CDR3 coding sequence is TGTGCCATCAAGGATGGTCAGCCCCAGCATTTT. Protein: CAIKDGQPQHF.

This clonotype was detected a few times. V is TRBV4-2 and J is TRBJ1-6; D remains ambiguous. Germline CDR1 LGHNA, CDR2 YNFKEQ. The V and J ends lost 0 bases and 4 bases respectively, with 16 bases between them. This CDR3 spans 18 amino acids. The CDR3 DNA reads TGTGCCAGCAGCCAAGATCGCGACGGGTCAAGATATAATTCACCCCTCCACTTT. Protein product: CASSQDRDGSRYNSPLHF.

This clonotype was seen a handful of times. This chain uses TRBV5-8 with TRBJ2-7; D not resolved. Germline V lookup: CDR1 SGHTS, CDR2 YDEGEE. V was pared by 0 bases and J by 3 bases, with 16 bases between. This CDR3 is 16 amino acids long. The CDR3 loop reads CASSLVIFAVNYEQYF. CDR3 coding DNA: TGTGCCAGCAGCTTGGTTATCTTTGCGGTTAACTACGAGCAGTACTTC.

The sample holds many counts of this clonotype. A read error may account for a junction end that differs from germline. The rearrangement links TRBV2 to TRBJ2-3, with TRBD2 identical over 11 bases. The CDR3 is made up of 17 amino acids. The germline gives CDR1 SNHLY, CDR2 FYNNEI. This CDR3 reads CASSTPGTSGSTNTQYF. Here the CDR3 DNA reads TGTGCCAGCAGTACCCCCGGGACTAGCGGTAGCACAAATACGCAGTATTTT.

This clonotype was counted many times. The V gene is TRBV24-1, the J gene TRBJ1-2; D call uncertain. Trimming took 2 bases from V and 8 from J, leaving 11 bases between them. Germline CDR1 is KGHDR and CDR2 is SFDVKD. The CDR3 totals 13 residues. CDR3 region: CATSDYPTDGYTF. CDR3 DNA: TGTGCCACCAGTGATTACCCAACTGACGGCTACACCTTC.